This T cell receptor beta chain was recorded in a study of T cell responses to AZD1222 COVID-19 vaccine. Using immunoSEQ multiplex PCR, the repertoire was profiled, and TCRdb retains in-frame clones only, with some absent. The sample shows around 140,000 clones, 89% of them seen only once. V was clipped by 3 bases and J by 7 bases, with 12 bases between them. CDR3 size: 13 residues. Germline CDR1 LGHNA, CDR2 YSLEER. Sequencing used peripheral blood, obtained on day 0 of AZD1222 vaccination. V and J are TRBV4-3 and TRBJ2-5, with D perhaps matching TRBD2 (6 bases). This clonotype was sampled from an adult in good health. The CDR3 is CASSQGLPGTQYF. Here the CDR3 DNA reads TGCGCCAGCAGCCAGGGACTCCCCGGGACCCAGTACTTC.